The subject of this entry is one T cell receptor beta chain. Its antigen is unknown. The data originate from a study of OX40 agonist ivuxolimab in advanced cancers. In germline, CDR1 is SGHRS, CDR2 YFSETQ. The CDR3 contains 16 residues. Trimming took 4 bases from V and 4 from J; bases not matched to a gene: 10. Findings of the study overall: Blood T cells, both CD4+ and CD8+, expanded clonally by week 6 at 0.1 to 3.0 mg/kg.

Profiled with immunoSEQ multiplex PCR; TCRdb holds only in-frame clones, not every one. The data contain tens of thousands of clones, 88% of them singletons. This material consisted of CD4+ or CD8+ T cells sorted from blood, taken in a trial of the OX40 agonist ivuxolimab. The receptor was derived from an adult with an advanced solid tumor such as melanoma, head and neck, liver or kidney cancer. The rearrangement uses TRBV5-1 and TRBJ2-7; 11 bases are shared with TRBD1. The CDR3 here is CASSPDPGTGGYEQYF. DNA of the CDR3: TGCGCCAGCAGCCCGGACCCGGGGACAGGGGGTTACGAGCAGTACTTC.